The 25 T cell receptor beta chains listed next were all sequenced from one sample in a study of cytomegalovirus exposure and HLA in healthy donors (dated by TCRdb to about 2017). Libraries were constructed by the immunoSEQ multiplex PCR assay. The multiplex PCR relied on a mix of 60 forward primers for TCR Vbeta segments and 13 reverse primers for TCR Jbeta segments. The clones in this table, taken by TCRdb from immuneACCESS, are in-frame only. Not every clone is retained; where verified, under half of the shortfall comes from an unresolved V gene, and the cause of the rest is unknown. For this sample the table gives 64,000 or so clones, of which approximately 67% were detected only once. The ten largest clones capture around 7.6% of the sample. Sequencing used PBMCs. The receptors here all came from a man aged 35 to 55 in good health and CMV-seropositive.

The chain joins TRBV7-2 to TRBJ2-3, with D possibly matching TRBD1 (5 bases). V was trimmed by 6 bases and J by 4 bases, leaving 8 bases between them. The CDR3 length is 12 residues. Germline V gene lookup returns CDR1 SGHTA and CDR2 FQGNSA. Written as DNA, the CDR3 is TGTGCCAGCAGACCACAGGCAGATACGCAGTATTTT. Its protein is CASRPQADTQYF.

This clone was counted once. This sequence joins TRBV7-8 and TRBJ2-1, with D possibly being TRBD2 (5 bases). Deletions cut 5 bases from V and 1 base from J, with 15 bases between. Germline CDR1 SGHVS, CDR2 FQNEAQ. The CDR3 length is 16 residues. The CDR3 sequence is CASSPPGNPSYNEQFF. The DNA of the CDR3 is TGTGCCAGCAGCCCACCGGGAAACCCTTCCTACAATGAGCAGTTCTTC.

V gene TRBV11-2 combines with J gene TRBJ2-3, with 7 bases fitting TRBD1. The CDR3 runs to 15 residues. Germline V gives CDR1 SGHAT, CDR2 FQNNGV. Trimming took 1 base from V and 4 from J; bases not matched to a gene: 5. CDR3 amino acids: CASSLGAQGADTQYF. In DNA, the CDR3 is TGTGCCAGCAGCTTAGGGGCGCAGGGGGCAGATACGCAGTATTTT.

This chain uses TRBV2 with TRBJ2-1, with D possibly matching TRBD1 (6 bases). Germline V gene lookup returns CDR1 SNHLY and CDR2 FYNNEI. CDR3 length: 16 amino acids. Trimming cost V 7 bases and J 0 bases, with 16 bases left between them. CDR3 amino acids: CASKGVSHPSYNEQFF. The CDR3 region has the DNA TGTGCCAGCAAGGGGGTATCCCACCCCTCCTACAATGAGCAGTTCTTC.

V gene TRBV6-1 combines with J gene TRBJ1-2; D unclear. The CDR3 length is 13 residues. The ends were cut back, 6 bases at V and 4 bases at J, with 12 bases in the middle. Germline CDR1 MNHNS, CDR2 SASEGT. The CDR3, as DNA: TGTGCCAGCAGGGACTTCGACGTCTATGGCTACACCTTC. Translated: CASRDFDVYGYTF.

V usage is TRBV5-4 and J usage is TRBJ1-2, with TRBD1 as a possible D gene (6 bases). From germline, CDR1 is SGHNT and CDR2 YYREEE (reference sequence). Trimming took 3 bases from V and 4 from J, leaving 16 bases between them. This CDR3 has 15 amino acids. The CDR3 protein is CASSSGPDRGYGYTF. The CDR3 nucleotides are TGTGCCAGCAGCTCCGGACCGGACAGAGGCTATGGCTACACCTTC.

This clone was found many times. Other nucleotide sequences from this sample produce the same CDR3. The CDR3 DNA follows: TGCAGCGTTGAAAAACAGATTAACACCGGGGAGCTGTTTTTT. It specifies CSVEKQINTGELFF. The rearrangement joins TRBV29-1 to TRBJ2-2, with D unclear. V lost 2 bases to trimming and J lost 2 bases, with 9 bases between them. Germline values: CDR1 SQVTM, CDR2 ANQGSEA. The CDR3 sequence is 14 residues long.

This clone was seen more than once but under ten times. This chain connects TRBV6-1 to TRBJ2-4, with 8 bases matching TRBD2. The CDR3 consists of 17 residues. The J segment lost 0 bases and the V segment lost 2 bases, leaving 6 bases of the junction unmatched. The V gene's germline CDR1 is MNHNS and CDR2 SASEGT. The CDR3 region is CASSELAGLLAKNIQYF. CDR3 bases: TGTGCCAGCAGTGAACTAGCGGGTTTACTAGCCAAAAACATTCAGTACTTC.

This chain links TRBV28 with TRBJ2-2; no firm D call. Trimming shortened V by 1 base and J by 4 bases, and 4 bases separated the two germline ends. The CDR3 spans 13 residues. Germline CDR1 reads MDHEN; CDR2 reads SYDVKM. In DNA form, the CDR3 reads TGTGCCAGCAGTTTATCAGGCACCGGGGAGCTGTTTTTT. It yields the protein CASSLSGTGELFF.

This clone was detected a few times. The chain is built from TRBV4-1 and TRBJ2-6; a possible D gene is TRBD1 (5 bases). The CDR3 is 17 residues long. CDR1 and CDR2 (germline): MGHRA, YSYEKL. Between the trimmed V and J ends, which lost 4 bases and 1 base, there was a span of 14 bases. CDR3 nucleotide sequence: TGCGCCAGCAGCCCAGCCCAGGGTGAGTCTGGGGCCAACGTCCTGACTTTC. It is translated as CASSPAQGESGANVLTF.

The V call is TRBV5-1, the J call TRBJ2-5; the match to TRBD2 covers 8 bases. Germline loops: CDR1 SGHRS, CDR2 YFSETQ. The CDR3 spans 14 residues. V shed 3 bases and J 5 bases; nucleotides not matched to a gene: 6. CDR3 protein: CASSSPGGLETQYF. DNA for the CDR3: TGCGCCAGCAGCTCGCCGGGGGGGTTGGAGACCCAGTACTTC.

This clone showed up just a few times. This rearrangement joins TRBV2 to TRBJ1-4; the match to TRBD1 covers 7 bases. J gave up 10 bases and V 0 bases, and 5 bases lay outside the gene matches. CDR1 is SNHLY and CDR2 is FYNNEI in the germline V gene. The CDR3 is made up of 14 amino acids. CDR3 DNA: TGTGCCAGCAGTGAAGCCAGGGGGGAAGGAAAACTGTTTTTT. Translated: CASSEARGEGKLFF. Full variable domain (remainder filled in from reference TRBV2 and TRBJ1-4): EPEVTQTPSHQVTQMGQEVILRCVPISNHLYFYWYRQILGQKVEFLVSFYNNEISEKSEIFDDQFSVERPDGSNFTLKIRSTKLEDSAMYFCASSEARGEGKLFFGSGTQLSVL.

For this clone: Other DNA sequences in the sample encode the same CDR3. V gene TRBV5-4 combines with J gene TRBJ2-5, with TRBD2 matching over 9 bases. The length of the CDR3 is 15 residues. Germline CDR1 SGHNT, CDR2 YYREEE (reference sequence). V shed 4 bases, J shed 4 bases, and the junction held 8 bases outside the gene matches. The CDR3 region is CASSLSGRGRETQYF. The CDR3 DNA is TGTGCCAGCAGCCTTAGCGGGAGAGGGAGAGAGACCCAGTACTTC.

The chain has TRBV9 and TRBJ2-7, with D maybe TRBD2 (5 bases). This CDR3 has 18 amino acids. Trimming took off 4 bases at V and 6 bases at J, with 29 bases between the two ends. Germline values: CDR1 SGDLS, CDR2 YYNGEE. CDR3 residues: CASSPHLGAGPIGGEQYF. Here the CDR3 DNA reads TGTGCCAGCAGCCCCCATCTCGGTGCCGGACCCATTGGAGGCGAGCAGTACTTC.

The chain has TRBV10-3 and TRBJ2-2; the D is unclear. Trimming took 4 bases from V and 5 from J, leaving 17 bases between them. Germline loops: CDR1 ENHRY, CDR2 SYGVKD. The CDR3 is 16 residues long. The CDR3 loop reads CAISGTKTTQTGELFF. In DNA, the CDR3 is TGTGCCATCAGTGGCACCAAAACTACCCAAACCGGGGAGCTGTTTTTT.

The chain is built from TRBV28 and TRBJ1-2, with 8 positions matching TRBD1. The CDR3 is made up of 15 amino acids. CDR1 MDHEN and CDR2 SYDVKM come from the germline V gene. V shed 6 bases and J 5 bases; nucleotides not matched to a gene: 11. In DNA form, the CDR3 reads TGTGCCAGCAGCCCCGTGGACAGGGTACGGTATGGCTACACCTTC. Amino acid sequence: CASSPVDRVRYGYTF.

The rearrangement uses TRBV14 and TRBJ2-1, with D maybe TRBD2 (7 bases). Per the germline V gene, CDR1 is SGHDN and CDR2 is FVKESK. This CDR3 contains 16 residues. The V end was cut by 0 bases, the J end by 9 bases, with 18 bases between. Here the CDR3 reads CASSQERGGRYFEQFF. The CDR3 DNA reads TGTGCCAGCAGCCAAGAAAGGGGGGGCCGATATTTTGAGCAGTTCTTC.

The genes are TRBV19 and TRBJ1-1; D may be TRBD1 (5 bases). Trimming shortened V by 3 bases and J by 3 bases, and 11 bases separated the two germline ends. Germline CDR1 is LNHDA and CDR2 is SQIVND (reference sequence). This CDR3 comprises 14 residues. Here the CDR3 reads CASSMRGIDTEAFF. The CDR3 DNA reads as TGTGCCAGTAGTATGCGGGGGATAGACACTGAAGCTTTCTTT.

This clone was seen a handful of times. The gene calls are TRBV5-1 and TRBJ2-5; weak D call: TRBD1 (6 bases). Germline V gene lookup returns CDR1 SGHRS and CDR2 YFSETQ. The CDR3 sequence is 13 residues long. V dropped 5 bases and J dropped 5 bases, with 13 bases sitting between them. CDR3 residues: CASSLQGSETQYF. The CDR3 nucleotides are TGCGCCAGCAGTTTACAGGGATCGGAGACCCAGTACTTC.

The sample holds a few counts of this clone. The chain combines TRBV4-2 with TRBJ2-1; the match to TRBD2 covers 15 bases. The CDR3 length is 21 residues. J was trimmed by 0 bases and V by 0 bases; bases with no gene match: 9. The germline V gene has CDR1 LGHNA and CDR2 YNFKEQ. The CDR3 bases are TGTGCCAGCAGCCAAGATAACGGACTAGCGGGGGGGACCACCTCCTACAATGAGCAGTTCTTC. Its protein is CASSQDNGLAGGTTSYNEQFF.

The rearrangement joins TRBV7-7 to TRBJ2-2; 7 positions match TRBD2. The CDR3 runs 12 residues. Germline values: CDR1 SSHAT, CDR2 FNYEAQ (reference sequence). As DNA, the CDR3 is TGTGCTAGCGGGCTTGGCACCGGGGAGCTGTTTTTT. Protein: CASGLGTGELFF.

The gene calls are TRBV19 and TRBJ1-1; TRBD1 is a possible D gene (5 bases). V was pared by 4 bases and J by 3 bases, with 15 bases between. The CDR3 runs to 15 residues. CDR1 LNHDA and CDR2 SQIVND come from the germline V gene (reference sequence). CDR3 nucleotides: TGTGCCAGTAGTACCTCAGGGCAGTCATACACTGAAGCTTTCTTT. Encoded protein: CASSTSGQSYTEAFF.

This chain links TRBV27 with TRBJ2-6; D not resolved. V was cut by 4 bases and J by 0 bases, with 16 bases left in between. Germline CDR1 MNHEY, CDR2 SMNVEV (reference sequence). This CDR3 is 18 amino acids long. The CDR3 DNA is TGTGCCAGCAGTTCACTTATGCACGGAGACTCTGGGGCCAACGTCCTGACTTTC. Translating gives CASSSLMHGDSGANVLTF.

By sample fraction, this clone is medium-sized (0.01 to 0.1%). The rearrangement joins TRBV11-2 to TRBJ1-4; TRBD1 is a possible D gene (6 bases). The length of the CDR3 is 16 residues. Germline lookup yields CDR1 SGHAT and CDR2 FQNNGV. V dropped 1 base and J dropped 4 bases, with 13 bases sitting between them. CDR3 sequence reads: CASSLVGGALNEKLFF. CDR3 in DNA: TGTGCCAGCAGCTTAGTAGGGGGGGCCCTTAATGAAAAACTGTTTTTT.

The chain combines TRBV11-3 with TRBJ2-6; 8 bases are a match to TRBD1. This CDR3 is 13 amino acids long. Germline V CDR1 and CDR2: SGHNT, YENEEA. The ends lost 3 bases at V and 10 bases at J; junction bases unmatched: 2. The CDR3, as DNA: TGTGCCAGCAGCTTTACAGGGGGGAACGTCCTGACTTTC. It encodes CASSFTGGNVLTF.